Here is one T cell receptor (beta chain) with its context. Ten or more counts support this clonotype. It lacks a known antigen. Base-call qualities are not available, and no considerably larger clone is one nucleotide away. The data were obtained in a study of neurological immune-mediated disorders (dated by TCRdb to the late 2010s). At the level of the whole study: Among the 34 multiple sclerosis patients, relapsing-remitting MS was present in roughly 30 and secondary progressive MS was present in 3. The roughly 100 TCR-beta libraries covered PBMC samples along with longitudinal samples, technical triplicates, and paired sorted CD4+ and CD8+ T-cell subsets. The study compared peripheral blood TCR-beta repertoires of HTLV-I-associated myelopathy (HAM/TSP) patients, multiple sclerosis patients and healthy controls using UMI-based sequencing. The cohort comprised roughly 65 subjects: roughly 15 HAM/TSP patients, approximately 34 multiple sclerosis patients and around 20 healthy controls.

Libraries from unsorted PBMCs were made from 2 million PBMCs kept in RNAlater at -80 degrees C until RNA extraction. Multiple sclerosis patients were enrolled in a US clinical protocol evaluating disease progression by magnetic resonance imaging. PBMCs were separated from peripheral blood using Ficoll-Hypaque density gradient centrifugation and then cryopreserved in liquid nitrogen. What the study reported, not specific to this receptor: Across subjects, expanded clones never shared an identical CDR3 amino acid sequence, which suggests that the TCR-beta repertoires in every group were private. No clinical or MRI features were associated with the MS cluster, and the authors said that larger cohorts are needed. TCR clonal expansion was highest in HAM/TSP patients and lowest in MS patients, with MS patients falling below even healthy controls. In a phylogenetic analysis, the repertoires of 18 out of 34 MS patients fell into a single cluster of related CDR3 sequences, pointing to a possible signature at the repertoire level.

To synthesize cDNA, template-switch 5'RACE was performed with a primer carrying a 10-nucleotide random unique molecular identifier so that each TCR transcript was tagged. Over 160 million TCR-beta sequences, covering 15-18 subjects, were produced in each sequencing run. Total RNA was extracted with the RNeasy kit. The KAPA Real-time Library Amplification kit was used to amplify TCR-beta VDJ regions with primers targeting the TCR constant region and the 5'RACE anchor. A first PCR added sample indexes and Illumina adaptors, after which a second PCR increased the library yield. After Ampure bead purification, the roughly 650 bp TCR product was size-selected on a 2% E-gel SizeSelection system. Before pooling, library quality was assessed on a Bioanalyzer, concentration was determined with Qubit, and library quantification was performed with the Kapa Library Quantification kit. Paired-end 2 x 150 bp sequencing of the libraries was performed on an Illumina HiSeq 2500. To increase sequence diversity, 25-30% phiX was spiked into each library pool. The source study handled its data this way. The UMI-based MiGEC pipeline processed quality-filtered reads and removed over 75% of raw TCR sequences during error correction. IMGT germline references were used for aligning VDJ genes, and each clonotype was defined as a unique CDR3 amino acid sequence together with its V-J genes. VDJtools evaluated clonal expansion, Shannon diversity and CDR3 relatedness (CalcPairwiseDistances, ClusterSamples); CLCbio workbench built phylogenetic trees. Using coefficient-of-variation modelling across technical triplicates, the study counted a clone as expanded if it had at least 8 unique UMIs. TCRdb reran the public reads through fastp at Q25 and MiXCR, keeping productive beta chains. When rows share a CDR3 protein, they turn into one entry using the most common DNA and genes. The V and J calls were determined by TCRdb, not by the authors. In this sample the table shows tens of thousands of distinct CDR3 sequences, about 2.6% of which occur a single time. Together, the top ten hold 2.3% of the sample.

Inclusive of the bounding cysteine and phenylalanine, the CDR3 is 12 residues long. Only the CDR3 DNA is retained, 36 bases long and in frame from the first base. As encoded in the germline V gene, CDR1 is KGHSH while CDR2 is LQKENI. The V end loses 4 bases and the J end loses 3 bases, and a stretch of 7 bases separates them. Rearrangement joined TRBV18 to TRBJ2-7, with the D gene not confidently named. The sample consisted of PBMCs. This TCR was recovered from a woman in her 50s with multiple sclerosis. The CDR3: CASSQRNYEQYF. The nucleotide sequence is TGTGCCAGCTCACAAAGAAACTACGAGCAGTACTTC.